Listed below are T cell receptor beta chains from one sample, sequenced in a study of cytomegalovirus exposure and HLA in healthy donors. Data came from immunoSEQ multiplex PCR; TCRdb stores just in-frame clones and leaves some out. The data contain about 170,000 clones, 76% of them seen just once; the ten biggest clones take up approximately 0.76%. The source material was PBMCs. Every receptor here comes from a female donor in good health and CMV-seronegative. CDR3s include the opening cysteine and the closing phenylalanine or tryptophan. The order of the fields is CDR3 protein, V gene, clone size, J gene. For some rows the clone size is stated as once, few or many, or as a class when expanded; others skip it.

CDR3: CASSVEDRRNEKLFF
V: TRBV2
size: few
J: TRBJ1-4

CDR3: CATTPFPGQDEQFF
V: TRBV19
size: -
J: TRBJ2-1

CDR3: CASSPLGSGANVLTF
V: TRBV18
size: few
J: TRBJ2-6

CDR3: CARNKRSNEQFF
V: TRBV2
size: -
J: TRBJ2-1

CDR3: CASSFRLDYYNEQFF
V: TRBV28
size: -
J: TRBJ2-1

CDR3: CATSRDLQGGSEAFF
V: TRBV15
size: -
J: TRBJ1-1

CDR3: CASRNPDRGQETQYF
V: TRBV2
size: -
J: TRBJ2-5

CDR3: CASSEFGELFF
V: TRBV7-2
size: -
J: TRBJ2-2

CDR3: CASSSSRDRVRDTQYF
V: TRBV2
size: once
J: TRBJ2-3

CDR3: CASSQEMVRWGPGELFF
V: TRBV4-3
size: -
J: TRBJ2-2

CDR3: CASSYAPQGGYGYTF
V: TRBV6-5
size: -
J: TRBJ1-2

CDR3: CASSQDRAYTF
V: TRBV7-2
size: -
J: TRBJ1-2

CDR3: CASSGEEGGGYTF
V: TRBV6-1
size: -
J: TRBJ1-2

CDR3: CARAPGRSTGELFF
V: TRBV6-6
size: once
J: TRBJ2-2

CDR3: CASRPRITDTQYF
V: TRBV6-5
size: -
J: TRBJ2-3

CDR3: CASSKAGLLFEQYF
V: TRBV6-5
size: -
J: TRBJ2-7